This is a list of T cell receptor beta chains from one sample in a study of CD8+ T cells in alopecia areata. Clones were sequenced by immunoSEQ multiplex PCR, and TCRdb holds only the in-frame ones, with some missing. This table holds 100,000 to 150,000 clones, around two fifths found once. The sequencing sample was made of CD4+ T cells sorted from blood. The receptors derive from a human donor with alopecia areata. Both conserved end residues are part of each CDR3. D genes are given only for firm matches. The size field is filled for only some rows; it gives once, few, many or a size class.

d_call: TRBD1; v_call: TRBV28; cdr3_length: 14; j_call: TRBJ1-1; clone_size: -; cdr3_nt: TGTGCCAGCAGTTCAGGACAGGCGGACACTGAAGCTTTCTTT; cdr3_aa: CASSSGQADTEAFF
d_call: -; v_call: TRBV29-1; cdr3_length: 13; j_call: TRBJ2-7; clone_size: few; cdr3_nt: TGCAGCGTTGAAGAACAGGGCAGGGCCAGGCAGTACTTC; cdr3_aa: CSVEEQGRARQYF
d_call: TRBD2; v_call: TRBV29-1; cdr3_length: 13; j_call: TRBJ2-2; clone_size: -; cdr3_nt: TGCAGCGGTGATGTCGGGGGGGCCGGGGAGCTGTTTTTT; cdr3_aa: CSGDVGGAGELFF
d_call: TRBD1; v_call: TRBV7-2; cdr3_length: 13; j_call: TRBJ1-5; clone_size: few; cdr3_nt: TGTGCCAGCAGCCCGGACAGGGCAGAGCCCCAGCATTTT; cdr3_aa: CASSPDRAEPQHF
d_call: -; v_call: TRBV2; cdr3_length: 13; j_call: TRBJ2-7; clone_size: few; cdr3_nt: TGTGCCAGCAGTGAATCGAGGGCCTCCGAGCAGTACTTC; cdr3_aa: CASSESRASEQYF
d_call: -; v_call: TRBV2; cdr3_length: 13; j_call: TRBJ1-2; clone_size: -; cdr3_nt: TGTGCCAGCAGCCCCCCGAATTCCTATGGCTACACCTTC; cdr3_aa: CASSPPNSYGYTF
d_call: -; v_call: TRBV5-1; cdr3_length: 14; j_call: TRBJ2-3; clone_size: -; cdr3_nt: TGCGCCAGCAGCTTATGGGTAGGTCCAGATACGCAGTATTTT; cdr3_aa: CASSLWVGPDTQYF
d_call: -; v_call: TRBV29-1; cdr3_length: 14; j_call: TRBJ1-2; clone_size: few; cdr3_nt: TGCAGCGTTGGTGGAGCGGGAGTCAACTATGGCTACACCTTC; cdr3_aa: CSVGGAGVNYGYTF
d_call: -; v_call: TRBV29-1; cdr3_length: 12; j_call: TRBJ1-1; clone_size: -; cdr3_nt: TGCAGCGCTCAAACAGGGAACACTGAAGCTTTCTTT; cdr3_aa: CSAQTGNTEAFF
d_call: -; v_call: TRBV29-1; cdr3_length: 11; j_call: TRBJ1-1; clone_size: -; cdr3_nt: TGCAGCGCTAATTCGGTCACTGAAGCTTTCTTT; cdr3_aa: CSANSVTEAFF
d_call: -; v_call: TRBV29-1; cdr3_length: 13; j_call: TRBJ2-2; clone_size: few; cdr3_nt: TGCAGCGTAGCGGTAGGGACCACCGGGGAGCTGTTTTTT; cdr3_aa: CSVAVGTTGELFF
d_call: -; v_call: TRBV6-5; cdr3_length: 15; j_call: TRBJ1-1; clone_size: -; cdr3_nt: TGTGCCAGCAGTTACGGGTCGGGGGTGAATACTGAAGCTTTCTTT; cdr3_aa: CASSYGSGVNTEAFF
d_call: -; v_call: TRBV29-1; cdr3_length: 11; j_call: TRBJ1-1; clone_size: -; cdr3_nt: TGCAGCGCCCGTATCTGGACTGAAGCTTTCTTT; cdr3_aa: CSARIWTEAFF
d_call: -; v_call: TRBV9; cdr3_length: 13; j_call: TRBJ2-7; clone_size: few; cdr3_nt: TGTGCCAGCAGCGTAGAGTGGGGTTACGAGCAGTACTTC; cdr3_aa: CASSVEWGYEQYF
d_call: -; v_call: TRBV2; cdr3_length: 13; j_call: TRBJ1-2; clone_size: -; cdr3_nt: TGTGCCAGCAGTGAACGGGCTGACTATGGCTACACCTTC; cdr3_aa: CASSERADYGYTF
d_call: -; v_call: TRBV2; cdr3_length: 16; j_call: TRBJ2-1; clone_size: -; cdr3_nt: TGTGCCAGCAGTGAAGGTCGTGTGGGCCCGGGCAATGAGCAGTTCTTC; cdr3_aa: CASSEGRVGPGNEQFF
d_call: TRBD1; v_call: TRBV6-5; cdr3_length: 15; j_call: TRBJ2-2; clone_size: few; cdr3_nt: TGTGCCAGCAGTTACTCACCCGGGACAGGGTGGGAGCTGTTTTTT; cdr3_aa: CASSYSPGTGWELFF
d_call: -; v_call: TRBV28; cdr3_length: 15; j_call: TRBJ2-2; clone_size: -; cdr3_nt: TGTGCCAGCAGTTCACCCGGCAGGGAGGCCGGGGAGCTGTTTTTT; cdr3_aa: CASSSPGREAGELFF
d_call: -; v_call: TRBV29-1; cdr3_length: 13; j_call: TRBJ2-2; clone_size: few; cdr3_nt: TGCAGCGCCGGCCCCCTCTACACCGGGGAGCTGTTTTTT; cdr3_aa: CSAGPLYTGELFF
d_call: TRBD2; v_call: TRBV5-6; cdr3_length: 15; j_call: TRBJ2-1; clone_size: -; cdr3_nt: TGTGCCAGCAGTCCATCGGGAGGCTCCTACAATGAGCAGTTCTTC; cdr3_aa: CASSPSGGSYNEQFF
d_call: -; v_call: TRBV2; cdr3_length: 12; j_call: TRBJ2-7; clone_size: once; cdr3_nt: TGTGCCAGCAGTGGCCTATCCTACGAGCAGTACTTC; cdr3_aa: CASSGLSYEQYF
d_call: -; v_call: TRBV4-1; cdr3_length: 14; j_call: TRBJ2-7; clone_size: -; cdr3_nt: TGCGCCAGCAGCGACAGCCAACCGGGACTTTATTGGACTTTC; cdr3_aa: CASSDSQPGLYWTF
d_call: -; v_call: TRBV28; cdr3_length: 15; j_call: TRBJ2-1; clone_size: few; cdr3_nt: TGTGCCAGCAGTTCGGCTAGCGCCGGGAACAATGAGCAGTTCTTC; cdr3_aa: CASSSASAGNNEQFF
d_call: TRBD2; v_call: TRBV28; cdr3_length: 14; j_call: TRBJ2-5; clone_size: few; cdr3_nt: TGTGCCAGCAGTTCCGCAGCGGGAGTAGAGACCCAGTACTTC; cdr3_aa: CASSSAAGVETQYF
d_call: -; v_call: TRBV27; cdr3_length: 16; j_call: TRBJ1-1; clone_size: -; cdr3_nt: TGTGCCAGCAGTTTATCTCGAATTGAGTTAGGCACTGAAGCTTTCTTT; cdr3_aa: CASSLSRIELGTEAFF